One sample yielded the 16 T cell receptor beta chains listed below, sequenced in a study of identical twins. One entry per CDR3 protein, called by TCRdb with MiXCR from the 5' RACE reads. In the table there are 200,000 to 300,000 distinct CDR3 sequences, roughly 7% of which are singletons. The same specimen was also included in a second study, on yellow fever vaccine responses in identical twins.

Sequencing was carried out using memory (CD45RO+) T cells sorted from blood. Every receptor here comes from a woman aged 18-29 years in good health.

This clonotype has at least ten counts. The V gene is TRBV5-1, the J gene TRBJ1-1; D unclear. V was trimmed by 0 bases and J by 4 bases, leaving 13 bases between them. This CDR3 has 15 residues. In germline, CDR1 is SGHRS, CDR2 YFSETQ. The CDR3 DNA sequence: TGCGCCAGCAGCTTGGAGGAGACCCGGAGCACTGAAGCTTTCTTT. Its protein is CASSLEETRSTEAFF.

This clonotype was counted only a few times. The J gene is TRBJ2-3, the V gene TRBV4-1; D may be TRBD2 (5 bases). Trimming pared 3 bases from V and 1 base from J, leaving 29 bases between. The CDR3 loop spans 21 amino acids. Germline CDR1 is MGHRA and CDR2 is YSYEKL. This CDR3 is CASSQVPPHTGFQARTDTQYF. The CDR3 DNA reads TGCGCCAGCAGCCAGGTACCCCCCCACACGGGGTTTCAGGCACGCACAGATACGCAGTATTTT.

This clonotype was counted many times. The chain joins TRBV7-2 to TRBJ2-7; D gene unclear. Per germline, CDR1 SGHTA and CDR2 FQGNSA. Trimming pared 3 bases from V and 2 bases from J, leaving 8 bases between. The CDR3 totals 13 residues. The CDR3 coding sequence is TGTGCCAGCAGCTTTACAGCCACCTACGAGCAGTACGTC. Translated, it gives CASSFTATYEQYV.

This clonotype was observed a handful of times. The chain employs TRBV2 and TRBJ2-1; D is tentatively TRBD1 or TRBD2 (5 bases each). Per germline, CDR1 SNHLY and CDR2 FYNNEI. The CDR3 has 13 residues. The V gene lost 6 bases and the J gene lost 6 bases, with 12 bases spanning the gap. The CDR3, as DNA: TGTGCCAGCAGCCACGGGACCACCAATGAGCAGTTCTTC. It yields the protein CASSHGTTNEQFF.

This clonotype was observed many times. The chain has TRBV12-3 or TRBV12-4 and TRBJ2-1, with TRBD1 matching over 8 bases. The CDR3 has 12 amino acids. The J segment lost 12 bases and the V segment lost 6 bases, leaving 7 bases of the junction unmatched. The CDR3 DNA follows: TGTGCCAGCAGAGCAGGGGGCCTGCGGCAGTTCTTC. It encodes CASRAGGLRQFF.

In its sample, this clonotype was seen a few times. This chain uses TRBV3-1 with TRBJ2-2; 8 bases map to TRBD1. This CDR3 spans 17 amino acids. Germline loops: CDR1 LGHDT, CDR2 YNNKEL (reference sequence). With 4 bases clipped from V and 5 bases from J, the junction kept 12 bases outside the gene matches. CDR3: CASSLGQERYRTGELFF. The CDR3 bases are TGTGCCAGCAGCCTGGGACAGGAAAGATATAGGACCGGGGAGCTGTTTTTT.

This clonotype appeared many times. V is TRBV20-1 and J is TRBJ1-2, with 7 nucleotides matching TRBD1. The CDR3 has 13 residues. V lost 6 bases and J lost 7; bases outside the gene matches: 11. The germline V gene encodes CDR1 DFQATT and CDR2 SNEGSKA (reference sequence). Here the CDR3 reads CSAIKTGTGGYTF. The CDR3 DNA follows: TGCAGTGCCATCAAGACAGGGACCGGTGGCTACACCTTC.

The V call is TRBV20-1, the J call TRBJ1-5, with TRBD1 matching over 10 bases. CDR3 length equals 14 residues. Trimming removed 7 bases from V and 9 bases from J; junction bases left unmatched: 12. CDR1 and CDR2 from the germline V gene are DFQATT and SNEGSKA (reference sequence). CDR3 sequence (DNA): TGCAGTGGACCGGGACAGGGGCTGTTATGGCCCCAGCATTTT. This encodes CSGPGQGLLWPQHF.

This clonotype was found a few times. The CDR3 loop reads CASSQEVRDRGNQPQHF. CDR3 DNA: TGTGCCAGCAGCCAAGAAGTTCGGGACAGGGGTAATCAGCCCCAGCATTTT. The rearrangement uses TRBV14 and TRBJ1-5, with TRBD1 matching 10 bases. V trimming: 0 bases; J trimming: 4 bases; junction bases outside the gene matches: 6. There are 17 residues in the CDR3. Germline loops: CDR1 SGHDN, CDR2 FVKESK.

In its sample, this clonotype was seen a few times. The rearrangement joins TRBV18 to TRBJ2-1; D is unclear. V was trimmed by 0 bases and J by 6 bases, leaving 9 bases between them. In germline, CDR1 is KGHSH, CDR2 LQKENI. This CDR3 has 14 amino acids. CDR3 protein: CASSPPVYTNEQFF. The CDR3 coding sequence is TGTGCCAGCTCACCACCGGTCTACACCAATGAGCAGTTCTTC. The full variable domain, with the rest looked up from reference TRBV18 and TRBJ2-1, is NAGVMQNPRHLVRRRGQEARLRCSPMKGHSHVYWYRQLPEEGLKFMVYLQKENIIDESGMPKERFSAEFPKEGPSILRIQQVVRGDSAAYFCASSPPVYTNEQFFGPGTRLTVL.

V usage is TRBV5-4 and J usage is TRBJ2-2, with TRBD1 identical over 9 bases. V lost 5 bases to trimming and J lost 4 bases; unmatched junction nucleotides: 3. The CDR3 has 14 amino acids. Germline V gene data show CDR1 as SGHNT and CDR2 as YYREEE (reference sequence). The chain's CDR3 is CASRQGAGTGELFF. DNA for the CDR3: TGTGCCAGCAGACAGGGGGCAGGCACCGGGGAGCTGTTTTTT. Supplemented by reference TRBV5-4 and TRBJ2-2, the full variable domain reads ETGVTQSPTHLIKTRGQQVTLRCSSQSGHNTVSWYQQALGQGPQFIFQYYREEENGRGNFPPRFSGLQFPNYSSELNVNALELDDSALYLCASRQGAGTGELFFGEGSRLTVL.

This clonotype was observed a handful of times. CDR3 protein: CSVERSRATSETQYF. For the CDR3, the DNA is TGCAGCGTTGAAAGGTCACGGGCCACCTCAGAGACCCAGTACTTC. The chain has TRBV29-1 and TRBJ2-5; unclear D gene. Deletions cut 2 bases from V and 4 bases from J, with 17 bases between. The CDR3 is made up of 15 amino acids. CDR1 and CDR2 (germline): SQVTM, ANQGSEA.

This sequence joins TRBV15 and TRBJ2-1, with no clear D. This CDR3 is built from 14 residues. Germline V lookup: CDR1 LNHNV, CDR2 YYDKDF (reference sequence). The V gene lost 3 bases and the J gene lost 3 bases, with 9 bases spanning the gap. The CDR3 DNA reads TGTGCCACCAGCAGGGAACAGCTCTACAATGAGCAGTTCTTC. Translation gives CATSREQLYNEQFF. The full variable domain, in which reference TRBV15 and TRBJ2-1 provide the parts outside the CDR3, is DAMVIQNPRYQVTQFGKPVTLSCSQTLNHNVMYWYQQKSSQAPKLLFHYYDKDFNNEADTPDNFQSRRPNTSFCFLDIRSPGLGDTAMYLCATSREQLYNEQFFGPGTRLTVL.

This clonotype was recorded at least ten times. This sequence joins TRBV2 and TRBJ2-2, with TRBD1 matching 8 bases. After removal of 6 bases from V and 4 bases from J, the junction contained 13 bases not matched to a gene. CDR3 length: 17 residues. The germline CDR1 and CDR2 sequences are SNHLY and FYNNEI. This CDR3 is CASRTIWQGASTGELFF. As DNA, the CDR3 is TGTGCCAGCAGGACGATTTGGCAGGGGGCCTCCACCGGGGAGCTGTTTTTT.

Only a few counts were recorded for this clonotype. The chain joins TRBV10-3 to TRBJ2-7; D might be TRBD1 (5 bases). This CDR3 is built from 15 residues. Trimming pared 0 bases from V and 6 bases from J, leaving 15 bases between. Germline CDR1 is ENHRY and CDR2 is SYGVKD. CDR3 DNA sequence: TGTGCCATCAGTGAGTCGGCCAGGGTGGTCGGCGAGCAGTACTTC. It encodes CAISESARVVGEQYF.

This clonotype was recorded at least ten times. The chain combines TRBV12-3 or TRBV12-4 with TRBJ1-6; 7 nucleotides match TRBD1. V lost 6 bases to trimming and J lost 6 bases; unmatched junction nucleotides: 5. The CDR3 is made up of 14 amino acids. The CDR3 sequence: CASRNRGGNSPLHF. The CDR3 bases are TGTGCCAGCAGGAACAGGGGAGGTAATTCACCCCTCCACTTT.